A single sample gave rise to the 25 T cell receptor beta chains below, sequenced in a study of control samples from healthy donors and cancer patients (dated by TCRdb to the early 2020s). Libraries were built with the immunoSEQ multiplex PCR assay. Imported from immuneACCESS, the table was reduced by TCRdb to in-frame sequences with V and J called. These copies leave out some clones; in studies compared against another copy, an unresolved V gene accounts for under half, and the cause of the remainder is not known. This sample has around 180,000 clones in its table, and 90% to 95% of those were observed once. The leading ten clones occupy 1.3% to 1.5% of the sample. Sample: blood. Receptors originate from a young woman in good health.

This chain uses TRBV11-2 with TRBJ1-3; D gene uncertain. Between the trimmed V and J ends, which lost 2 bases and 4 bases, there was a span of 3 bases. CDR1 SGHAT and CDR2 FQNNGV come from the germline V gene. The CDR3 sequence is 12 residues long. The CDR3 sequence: CASSLWGNTIYF. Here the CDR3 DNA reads TGTGCCAGCAGCTTATGGGGAAACACCATATATTTT.

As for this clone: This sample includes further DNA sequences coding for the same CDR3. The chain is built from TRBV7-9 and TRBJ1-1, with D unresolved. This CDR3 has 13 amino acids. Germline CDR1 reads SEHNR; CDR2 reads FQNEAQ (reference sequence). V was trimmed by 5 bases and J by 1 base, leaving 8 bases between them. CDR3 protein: CASSLEGNTEAFF. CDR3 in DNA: TGTGCCAGCAGCCTAGAGGGGAACACTGAAGCTTTCTTT. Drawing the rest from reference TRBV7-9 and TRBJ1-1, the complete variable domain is DTGVSQNPRHKITKRGQNVTFRCDPISEHNRLYWYRQTLGQGPEFLTYFQNEAQLEKSRLLSDRFSAERPKGSFSTLEIQRTEQGDSAMYLCASSLEGNTEAFFGQGTRLTVV.

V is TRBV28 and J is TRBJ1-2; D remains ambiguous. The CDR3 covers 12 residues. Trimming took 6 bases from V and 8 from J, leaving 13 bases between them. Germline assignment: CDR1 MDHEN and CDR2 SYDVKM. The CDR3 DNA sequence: TGTGCCAGCAGCCTCTTCCGAGAAGGCTACACCTTC. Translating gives CASSLFREGYTF.

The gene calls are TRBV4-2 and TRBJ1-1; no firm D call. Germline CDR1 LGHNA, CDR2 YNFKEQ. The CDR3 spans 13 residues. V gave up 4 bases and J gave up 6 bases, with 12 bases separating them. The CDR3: CASSPSPGAEAFF. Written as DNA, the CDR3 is TGTGCCAGCAGCCCCTCCCCCGGAGCTGAAGCTTTCTTT.

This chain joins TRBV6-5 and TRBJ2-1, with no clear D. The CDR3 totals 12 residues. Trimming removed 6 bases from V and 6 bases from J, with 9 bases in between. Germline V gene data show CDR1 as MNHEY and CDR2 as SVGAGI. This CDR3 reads CASSGDTNEQFF. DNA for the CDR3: TGTGCCAGCAGCGGAGATACCAATGAGCAGTTCTTC.

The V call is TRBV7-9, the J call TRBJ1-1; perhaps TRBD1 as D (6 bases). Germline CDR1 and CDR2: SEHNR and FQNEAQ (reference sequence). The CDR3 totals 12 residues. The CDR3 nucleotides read TGTGCATGTGGGACATCGAACACTGAAGCTTTCTTT. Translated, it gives CACGTSNTEAFF.

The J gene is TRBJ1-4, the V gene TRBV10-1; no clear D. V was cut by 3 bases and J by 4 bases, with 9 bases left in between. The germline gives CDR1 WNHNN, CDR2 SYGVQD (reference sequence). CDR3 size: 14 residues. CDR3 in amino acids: CASSEDSNNEKLFF. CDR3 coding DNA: TGCGCCAGCAGTGAAGACTCGAATAATGAAAAACTGTTTTTT.

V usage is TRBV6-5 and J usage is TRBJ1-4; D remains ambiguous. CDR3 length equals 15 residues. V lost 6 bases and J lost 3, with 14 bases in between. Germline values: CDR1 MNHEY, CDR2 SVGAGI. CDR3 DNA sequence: TGTGCCAGCAGGTCCCGAGCGGATTCTAATGAAAAACTGTTTTTT. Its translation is CASRSRADSNEKLFF.

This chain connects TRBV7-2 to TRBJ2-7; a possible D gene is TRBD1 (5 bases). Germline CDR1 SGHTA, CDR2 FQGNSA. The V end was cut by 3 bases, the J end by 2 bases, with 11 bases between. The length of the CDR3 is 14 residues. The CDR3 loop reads CASSLRQNPYEQYF. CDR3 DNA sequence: TGTGCCAGCAGCTTGAGACAGAACCCCTACGAGCAGTACTTC.

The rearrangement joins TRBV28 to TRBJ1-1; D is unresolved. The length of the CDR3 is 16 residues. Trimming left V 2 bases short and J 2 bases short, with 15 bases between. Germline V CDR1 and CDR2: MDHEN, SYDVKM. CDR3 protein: CASSLGLPTLNTEAFF. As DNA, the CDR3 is TGTGCCAGCAGTTTAGGCCTTCCGACACTCAACACTGAAGCTTTCTTT.

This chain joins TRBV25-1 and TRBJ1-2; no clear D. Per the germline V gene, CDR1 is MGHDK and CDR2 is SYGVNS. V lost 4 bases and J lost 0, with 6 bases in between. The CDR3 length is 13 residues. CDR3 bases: TGTGCCAGCAGTGTAGGCGCTAACTATGGCTACACCTTC. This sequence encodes CASSVGANYGYTF.

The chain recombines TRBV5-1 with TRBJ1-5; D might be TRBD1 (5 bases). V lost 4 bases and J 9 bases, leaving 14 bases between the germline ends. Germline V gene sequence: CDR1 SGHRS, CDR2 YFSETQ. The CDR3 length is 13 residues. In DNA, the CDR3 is TGCGCCAGCAGCGTTGGGGCAGATGGGCCCCAGCATTTT. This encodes CASSVGADGPQHF.

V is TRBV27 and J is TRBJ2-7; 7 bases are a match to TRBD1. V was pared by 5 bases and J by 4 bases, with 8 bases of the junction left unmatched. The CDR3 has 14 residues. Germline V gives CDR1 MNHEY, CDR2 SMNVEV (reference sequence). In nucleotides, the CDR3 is TGTGCCAGCAGTCCCCGGACAGGCTCTTACGAGCAGTACTTC. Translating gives CASSPRTGSYEQYF.

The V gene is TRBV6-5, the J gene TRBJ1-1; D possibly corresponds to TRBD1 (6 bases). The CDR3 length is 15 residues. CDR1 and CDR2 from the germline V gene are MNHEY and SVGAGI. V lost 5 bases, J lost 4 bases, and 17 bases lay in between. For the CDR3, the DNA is TGTGCCAGCAGTAAACAGGGTTATATAGGCACTGAAGCTTTCTTT. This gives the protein CASSKQGYIGTEAFF.

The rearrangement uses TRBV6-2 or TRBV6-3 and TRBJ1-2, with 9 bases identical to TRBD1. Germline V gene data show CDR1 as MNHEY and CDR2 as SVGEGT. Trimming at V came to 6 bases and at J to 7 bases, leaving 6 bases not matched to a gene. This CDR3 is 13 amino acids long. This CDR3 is CASRPTGGSGYTF. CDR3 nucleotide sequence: TGTGCCAGCAGGCCTACAGGGGGCTCTGGCTACACCTTC.

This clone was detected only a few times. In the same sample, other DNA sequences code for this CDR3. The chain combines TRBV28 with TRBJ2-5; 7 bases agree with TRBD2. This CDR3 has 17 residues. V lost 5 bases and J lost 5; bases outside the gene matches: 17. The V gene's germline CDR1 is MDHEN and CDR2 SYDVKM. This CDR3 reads CASSAIWNRAGRETQYF. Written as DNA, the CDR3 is TGTGCCAGCAGTGCAATTTGGAATCGAGCGGGAAGGGAGACCCAGTACTTC.

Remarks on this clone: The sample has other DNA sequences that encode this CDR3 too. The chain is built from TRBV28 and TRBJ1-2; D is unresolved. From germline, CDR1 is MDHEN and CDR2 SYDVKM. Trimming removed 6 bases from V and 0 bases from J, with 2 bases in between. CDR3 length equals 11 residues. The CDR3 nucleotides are TGTGCCAGCAGCCCTAACTATGGCTACACCTTC. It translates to CASSPNYGYTF.

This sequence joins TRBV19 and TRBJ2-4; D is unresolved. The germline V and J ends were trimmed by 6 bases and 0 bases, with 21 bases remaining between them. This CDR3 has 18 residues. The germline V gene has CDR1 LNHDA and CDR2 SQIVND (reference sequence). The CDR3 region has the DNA TGTGCCAGTAGCTCGACATTTTCCAGCCGGTTAGCCAAAAACATTCAGTACTTC. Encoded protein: CASSSTFSSRLAKNIQYF. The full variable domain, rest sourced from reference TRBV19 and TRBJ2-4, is DGGITQSPKYLFRKEGQNVTLSCEQNLNHDAMYWYRQDPGQGLRLIYYSQIVNDFQKGDIAEGYSVSREKKESFPLTVTSAQKNPTAFYLCASSSTFSSRLAKNIQYFGAGTRLSVL.

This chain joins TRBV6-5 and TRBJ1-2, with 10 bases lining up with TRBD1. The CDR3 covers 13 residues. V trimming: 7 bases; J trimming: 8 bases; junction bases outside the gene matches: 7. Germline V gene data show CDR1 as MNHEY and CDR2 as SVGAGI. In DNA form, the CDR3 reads TGTGCCAGCACCCGAGACAGGGGGCTAGGCTACACCTTC. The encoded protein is CASTRDRGLGYTF.

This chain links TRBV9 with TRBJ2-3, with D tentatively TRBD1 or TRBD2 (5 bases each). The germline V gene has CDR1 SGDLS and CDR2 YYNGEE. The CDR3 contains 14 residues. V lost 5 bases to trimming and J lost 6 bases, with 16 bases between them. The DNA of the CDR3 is TGTGCCAGCAGAAAGGGACGGTCAAGCGATACGCAGTATTTT. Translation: CASRKGRSSDTQYF.

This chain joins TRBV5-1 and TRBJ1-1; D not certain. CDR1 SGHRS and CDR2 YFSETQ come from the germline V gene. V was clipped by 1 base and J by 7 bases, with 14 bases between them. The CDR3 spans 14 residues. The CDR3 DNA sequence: TGCGCCAGCAGCTTGACCTTGTATGACTTTGAAGCTTTCTTT. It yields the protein CASSLTLYDFEAFF.

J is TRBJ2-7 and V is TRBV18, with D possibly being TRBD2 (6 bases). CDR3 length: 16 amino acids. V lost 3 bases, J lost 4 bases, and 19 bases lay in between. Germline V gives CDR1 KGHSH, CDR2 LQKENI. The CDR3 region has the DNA TGTGCCAGCTCACCCATAATCTCCGGGACTCCGTACGAGCAGTACTTC. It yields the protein CASSPIISGTPYEQYF.

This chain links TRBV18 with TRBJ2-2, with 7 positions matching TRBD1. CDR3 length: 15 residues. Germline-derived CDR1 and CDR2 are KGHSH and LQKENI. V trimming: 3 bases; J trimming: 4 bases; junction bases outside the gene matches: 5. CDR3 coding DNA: TGTGCCAGCTCACCGCAGGGGGAAATCACCGGGGAGCTGTTTTTT. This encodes CASSPQGEITGELFF.

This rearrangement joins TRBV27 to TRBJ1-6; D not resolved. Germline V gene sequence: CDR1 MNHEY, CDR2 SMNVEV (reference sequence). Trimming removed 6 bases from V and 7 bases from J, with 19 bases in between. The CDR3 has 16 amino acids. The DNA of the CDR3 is TGTGCCAGCAGGCGGATGAGCGCATCTCTAAATTCACCCCTCCACTTT. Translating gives CASRRMSASLNSPLHF.

CDR3 protein: CASSVDSLNSGNTIYF. The CDR3 DNA is TGTGCCAGCAGTGTGGACAGTCTTAACTCTGGAAACACCATATATTTT. V gene TRBV6-1 combines with J gene TRBJ1-3; weak D call: TRBD1 (6 bases). The V and J ends lost 4 bases and 0 bases respectively, with 13 bases between them. There are 16 residues in the CDR3. Germline CDR1 MNHNS, CDR2 SASEGT.